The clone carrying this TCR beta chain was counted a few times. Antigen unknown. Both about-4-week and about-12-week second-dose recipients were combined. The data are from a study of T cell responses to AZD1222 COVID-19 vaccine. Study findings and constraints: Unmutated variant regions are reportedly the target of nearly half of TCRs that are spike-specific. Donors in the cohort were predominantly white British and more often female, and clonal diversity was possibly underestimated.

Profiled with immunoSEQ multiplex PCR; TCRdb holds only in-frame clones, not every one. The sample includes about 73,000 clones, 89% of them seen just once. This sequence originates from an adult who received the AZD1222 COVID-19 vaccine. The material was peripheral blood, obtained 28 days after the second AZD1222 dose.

The CDR3 bases are TGTGCCAGCAGTTACGATCCCAGGGGAATGGCTTCACCCCTCCACTTT. As protein: CASSYDPRGMASPLHF. The chain employs TRBV6-5 and TRBJ1-6; D possibly corresponds to TRBD1 (6 bases). The CDR3 covers 16 residues. Germline CDR1 reads MNHEY; CDR2 reads SVGAGI. V dropped 2 bases and J dropped 9 bases, with 17 bases sitting between them.